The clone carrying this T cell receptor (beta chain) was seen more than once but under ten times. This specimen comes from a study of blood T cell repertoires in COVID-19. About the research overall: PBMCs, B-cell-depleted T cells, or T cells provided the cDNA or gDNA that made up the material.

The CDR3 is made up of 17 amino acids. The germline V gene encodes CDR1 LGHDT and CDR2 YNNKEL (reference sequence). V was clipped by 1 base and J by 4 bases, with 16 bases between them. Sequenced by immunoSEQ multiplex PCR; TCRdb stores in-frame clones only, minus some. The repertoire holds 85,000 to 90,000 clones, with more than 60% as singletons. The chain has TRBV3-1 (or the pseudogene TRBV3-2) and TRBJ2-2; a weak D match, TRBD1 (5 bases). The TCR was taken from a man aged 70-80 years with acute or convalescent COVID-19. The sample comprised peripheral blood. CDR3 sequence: CASSQGLIGVGTGELFF. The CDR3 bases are TGTGCCAGCAGCCAAGGACTTATAGGGGTTGGCACCGGGGAGCTGTTTTTT.